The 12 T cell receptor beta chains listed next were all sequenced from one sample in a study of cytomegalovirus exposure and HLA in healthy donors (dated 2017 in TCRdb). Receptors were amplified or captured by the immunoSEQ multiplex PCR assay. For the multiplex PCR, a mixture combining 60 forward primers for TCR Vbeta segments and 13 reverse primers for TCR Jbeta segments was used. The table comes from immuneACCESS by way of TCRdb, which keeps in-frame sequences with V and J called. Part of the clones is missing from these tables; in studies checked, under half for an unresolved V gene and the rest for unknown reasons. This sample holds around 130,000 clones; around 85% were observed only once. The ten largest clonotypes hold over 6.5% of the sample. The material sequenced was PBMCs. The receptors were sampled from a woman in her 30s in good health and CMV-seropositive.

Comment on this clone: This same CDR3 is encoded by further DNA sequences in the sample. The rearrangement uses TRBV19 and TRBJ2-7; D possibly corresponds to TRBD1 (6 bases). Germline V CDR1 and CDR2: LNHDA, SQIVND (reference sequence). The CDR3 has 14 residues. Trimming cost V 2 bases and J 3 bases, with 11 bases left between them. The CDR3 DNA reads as TGTGCCAGTAGTATATATGGGACAAGCTACGAGCAGTACTTC. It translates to CASSIYGTSYEQYF.

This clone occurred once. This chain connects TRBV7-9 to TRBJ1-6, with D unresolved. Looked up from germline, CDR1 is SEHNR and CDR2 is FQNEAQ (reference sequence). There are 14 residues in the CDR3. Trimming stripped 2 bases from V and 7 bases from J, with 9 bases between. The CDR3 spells CASSLPGSNSPLHF. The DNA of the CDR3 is TGTGCCAGCAGCTTACCGGGATCCAATTCACCCCTCCACTTT.

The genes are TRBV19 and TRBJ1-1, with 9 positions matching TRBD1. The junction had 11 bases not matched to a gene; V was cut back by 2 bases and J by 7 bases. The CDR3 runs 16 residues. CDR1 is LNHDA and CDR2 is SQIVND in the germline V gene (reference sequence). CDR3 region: CASSIRATGGAGEAFF. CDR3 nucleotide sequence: TGTGCCAGTAGTATACGGGCTACAGGGGGCGCGGGTGAAGCTTTCTTT.

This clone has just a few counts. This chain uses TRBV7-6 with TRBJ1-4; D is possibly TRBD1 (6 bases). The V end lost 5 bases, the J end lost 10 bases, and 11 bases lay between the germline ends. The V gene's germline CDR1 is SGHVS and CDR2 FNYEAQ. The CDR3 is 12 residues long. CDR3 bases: TGTGCCAGCAGCGATGGGGGGGCAAAACTGTTTTTT. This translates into CASSDGGAKLFF. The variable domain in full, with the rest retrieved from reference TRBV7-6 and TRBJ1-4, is GAGVSQSPRYKVTKRGQDVALRCDPISGHVSLYWYRQALGQGPEFLTYFNYEAQQDKSGLPNDRFSAERPEGSISTLTIQRTEQRDSAMYRCASSDGGAKLFFGSGTQLSVL.

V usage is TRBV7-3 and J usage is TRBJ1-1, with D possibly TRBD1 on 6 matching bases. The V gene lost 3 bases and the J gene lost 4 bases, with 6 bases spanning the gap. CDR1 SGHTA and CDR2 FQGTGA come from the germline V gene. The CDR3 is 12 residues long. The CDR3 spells CASSLDSTEAFF. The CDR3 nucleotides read TGTGCCAGCAGCTTGGACAGCACTGAAGCTTTCTTT.

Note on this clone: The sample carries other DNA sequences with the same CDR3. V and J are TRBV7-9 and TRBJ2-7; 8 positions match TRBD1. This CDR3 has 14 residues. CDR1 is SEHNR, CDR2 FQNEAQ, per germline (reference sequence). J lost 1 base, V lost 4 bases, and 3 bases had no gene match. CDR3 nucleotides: TGTGCCAGCAGCTCAGACAGGGGTTCCTACGAGCAGTACTTC. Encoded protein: CASSSDRGSYEQYF.

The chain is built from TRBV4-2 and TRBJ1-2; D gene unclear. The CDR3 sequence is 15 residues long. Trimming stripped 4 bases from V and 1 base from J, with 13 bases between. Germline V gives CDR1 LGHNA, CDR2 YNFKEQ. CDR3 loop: CASSPPGSGNYGYTF. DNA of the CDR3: TGTGCCAGCAGCCCTCCTGGTTCGGGTAACTATGGCTACACCTTC.

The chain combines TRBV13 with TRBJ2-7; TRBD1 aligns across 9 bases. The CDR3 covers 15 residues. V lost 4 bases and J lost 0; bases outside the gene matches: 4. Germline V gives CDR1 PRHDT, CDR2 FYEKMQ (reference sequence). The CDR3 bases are TGTGCCAGCAGCTCCCGGGACAGGGCCTCCTACGAGCAGTACTTC. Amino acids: CASSSRDRASYEQYF.

The CDR3, as DNA: TGTGCCTGGACTCGCCTTAGCTCCTACAATGAGCAGTTCTTC. Its translation: CAWTRLSSYNEQFF. The rearrangement uses TRBV30 and TRBJ2-1; D is ambiguous. CDR1 is GTSNPN, CDR2 SVGIG, per germline (reference sequence). This CDR3 has 14 amino acids. V was shortened by 4 bases and J by 0 bases, with 10 bases between the two germline ends.

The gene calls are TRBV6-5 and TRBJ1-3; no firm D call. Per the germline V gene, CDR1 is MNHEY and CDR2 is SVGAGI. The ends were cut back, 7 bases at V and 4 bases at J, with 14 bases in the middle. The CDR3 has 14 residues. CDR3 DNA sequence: TGTGCCAGCACCTTTTCGACTGGCGGAAACACCATATATTTT. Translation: CASTFSTGGNTIYF.

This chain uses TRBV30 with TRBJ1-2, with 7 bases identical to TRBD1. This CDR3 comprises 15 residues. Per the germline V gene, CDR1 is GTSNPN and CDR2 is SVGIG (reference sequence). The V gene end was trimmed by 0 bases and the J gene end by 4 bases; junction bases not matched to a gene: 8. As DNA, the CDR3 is TGTGCCTGGAGTGTCCGGGACAGCAATGCCTATGGCTACACCTTC. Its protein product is CAWSVRDSNAYGYTF.

CDR3 loop: CASSHQGRDTQYF. CDR3 coding DNA: TGTGCCAGTAGCCATCAGGGGAGAGATACGCAGTATTTT. The V call is TRBV19, the J call TRBJ2-3, with D maybe TRBD1 (6 bases). V lost 6 bases to trimming and J lost 5 bases, with 12 bases between them. The CDR3 totals 13 residues. The V gene's germline CDR1 is LNHDA and CDR2 SQIVND (reference sequence).